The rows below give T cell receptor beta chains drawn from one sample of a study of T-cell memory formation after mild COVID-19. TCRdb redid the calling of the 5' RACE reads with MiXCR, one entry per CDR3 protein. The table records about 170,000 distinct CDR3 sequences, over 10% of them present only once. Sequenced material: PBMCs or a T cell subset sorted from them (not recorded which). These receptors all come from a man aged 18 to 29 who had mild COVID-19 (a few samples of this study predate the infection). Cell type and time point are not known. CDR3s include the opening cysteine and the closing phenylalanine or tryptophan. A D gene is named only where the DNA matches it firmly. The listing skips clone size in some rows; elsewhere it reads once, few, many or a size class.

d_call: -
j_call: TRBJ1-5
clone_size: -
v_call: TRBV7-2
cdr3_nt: TGTGCCAGCAGCTCAGAACAAGGAGGAGGACCTGGATATCAGCCCCAGCATTTT
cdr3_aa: CASSSEQGGGPGYQPQHF

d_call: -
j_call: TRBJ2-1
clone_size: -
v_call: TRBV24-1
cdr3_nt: TGTGCCACCAGTGAACTGAATTTCTACAATGAGCAGTTCTTC
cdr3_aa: CATSELNFYNEQFF

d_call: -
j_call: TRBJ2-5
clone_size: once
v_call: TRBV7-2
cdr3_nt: TGTGCCAGCAGTCTAGCTCAAACGGGGTCCCAGTACTTC
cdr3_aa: CASSLAQTGSQYF

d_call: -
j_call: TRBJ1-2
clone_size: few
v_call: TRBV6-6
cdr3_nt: TGTGCCGGTGGGGAGGGGCCAGTTGCTGGCTACACCTTC
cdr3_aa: CAGGEGPVAGYTF

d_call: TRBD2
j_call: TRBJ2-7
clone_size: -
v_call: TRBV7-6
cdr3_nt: TGTGCCAGCAGCTTGATCACTAGCGACGAGCAGTACTTC
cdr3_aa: CASSLITSDEQYF

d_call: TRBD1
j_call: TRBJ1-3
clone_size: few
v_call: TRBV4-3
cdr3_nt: TGCGCCAGCAGCCAAGATGGTGGGCGACAGGGCCCTGGAAACACCATATATTTT
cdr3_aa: CASSQDGGRQGPGNTIYF

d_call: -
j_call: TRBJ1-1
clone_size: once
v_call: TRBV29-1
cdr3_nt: TGCAGCGTTGTCACAGGGAGGAACACTGAAGCTTTCTTT
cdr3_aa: CSVVTGRNTEAFF

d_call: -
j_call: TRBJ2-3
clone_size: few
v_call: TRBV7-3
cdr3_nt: TGTGCCAGCAGCTCCTCAGGGGTTTCAGATACGCAGTATTTT
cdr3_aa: CASSSSGVSDTQYF

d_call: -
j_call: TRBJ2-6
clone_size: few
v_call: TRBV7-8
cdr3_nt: TGTGCCAGCAGCTTAGATCCCCCTGGGGCCAACGTCCTGACTTTC
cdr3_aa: CASSLDPPGANVLTF

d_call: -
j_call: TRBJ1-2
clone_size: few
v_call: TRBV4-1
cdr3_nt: TGCGCCAGCAGCCAAGTAGGACAGACGAATAACTATGGCTACACCTTC
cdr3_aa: CASSQVGQTNNYGYTF

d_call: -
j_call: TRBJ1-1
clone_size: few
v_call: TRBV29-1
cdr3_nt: TGCAGCGCCAGGGCGGCGAACACTGAAGCTTTCTTT
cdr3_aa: CSARAANTEAFF

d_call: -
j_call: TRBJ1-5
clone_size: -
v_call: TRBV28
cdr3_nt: TGTGCCAGCAGTCCTTATTCCCGGACACCCAGCAATCAGCCCCAGCATTTT
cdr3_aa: CASSPYSRTPSNQPQHF

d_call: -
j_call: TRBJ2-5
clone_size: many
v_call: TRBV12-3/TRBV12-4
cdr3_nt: TGTGCCAGCAGTTTCGGCAGCCAAGAGACCCAGTACTTC
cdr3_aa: CASSFGSQETQYF

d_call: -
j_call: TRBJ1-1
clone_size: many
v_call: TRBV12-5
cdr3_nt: TGTGCTAGTGGTTTGGCCCGGGGGGAAGACACTGAAGCTTTCTTT
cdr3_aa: CASGLARGEDTEAFF

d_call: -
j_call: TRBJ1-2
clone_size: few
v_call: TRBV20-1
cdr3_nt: TGCAGTGCTAGAGATGTGGGGGCCGCTAACTATGGCTACACCTTC
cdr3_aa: CSARDVGAANYGYTF

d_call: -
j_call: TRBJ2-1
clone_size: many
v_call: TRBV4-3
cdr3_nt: TGCGCCAGCAGCCAAGTGGGAAGGGGGGGCCCTCTGCATGAGCAGTTCTTC
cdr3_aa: CASSQVGRGGPLHEQFF

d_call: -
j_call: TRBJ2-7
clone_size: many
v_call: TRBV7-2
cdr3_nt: TGTGCCAGCAGCTCACAGGATTCCTACGAGCAGTACTTC
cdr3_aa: CASSSQDSYEQYF

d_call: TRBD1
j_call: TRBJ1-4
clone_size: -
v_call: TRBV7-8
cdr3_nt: TGTGCCAGCAGCCCACGACAGGGGTCGAGCGAAAAACTGTTTTTT
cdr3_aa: CASSPRQGSSEKLFF

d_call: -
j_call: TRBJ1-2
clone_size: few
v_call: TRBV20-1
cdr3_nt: TGCAGTGCCCCTATGGGGGGCTACACCTTC
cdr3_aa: CSAPMGGYTF

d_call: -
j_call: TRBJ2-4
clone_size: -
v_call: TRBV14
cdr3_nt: TGTGCCAGCGTGTTACAGGGCGAGGCCAAAAACATTCAGTACTTC
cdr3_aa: CASVLQGEAKNIQYF

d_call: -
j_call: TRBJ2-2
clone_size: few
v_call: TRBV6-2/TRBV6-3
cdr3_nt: TGTGCCAGCAGCAGGTTCGCGAACACCGGGGAGCTGTTTTTT
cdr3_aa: CASSRFANTGELFF

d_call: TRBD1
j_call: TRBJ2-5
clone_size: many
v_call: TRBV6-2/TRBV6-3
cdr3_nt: TGTGCCAGCAGTTACTCGATGATCCGACAGGGTAGGGAAGAGACCCAGTACTTC
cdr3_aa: CASSYSMIRQGREETQYF

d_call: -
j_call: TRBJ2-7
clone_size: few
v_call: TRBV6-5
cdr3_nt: TGTGCCAGCAGTTCGATTGAAACGACCTACGAGCAGTACTTC
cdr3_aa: CASSSIETTYEQYF

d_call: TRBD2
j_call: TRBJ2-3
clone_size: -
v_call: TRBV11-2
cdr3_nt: TGTGCCAGCACCCCGAGGCGACTAGCGGGGTTTGATACGCAGTATTTT
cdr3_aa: CASTPRRLAGFDTQYF

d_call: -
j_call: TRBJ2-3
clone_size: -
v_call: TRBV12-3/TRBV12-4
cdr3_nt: TGTGCCAGCAGTTTAAGATTGGGAGGCGGGACTCGAGATCATACGCAGTATTTT
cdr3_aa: CASSLRLGGGTRDHTQYF

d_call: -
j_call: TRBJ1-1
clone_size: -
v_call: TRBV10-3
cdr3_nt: TGTGCCATCCGGGAGCTAGTGATGAACACTGAAGCTTTCTTT
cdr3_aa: CAIRELVMNTEAFF

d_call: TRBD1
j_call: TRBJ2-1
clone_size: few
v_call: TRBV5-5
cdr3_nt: TGTGCCAGCAGCTTTTCCCAGGGGGCGCAGAATGAGCAGTTCTTC
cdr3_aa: CASSFSQGAQNEQFF

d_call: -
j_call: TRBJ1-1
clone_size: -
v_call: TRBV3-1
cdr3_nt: TGTGCCAGCAGCCAAGACCCAAGGGGAGCTTTCTTT
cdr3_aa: CASSQDPRGAFF

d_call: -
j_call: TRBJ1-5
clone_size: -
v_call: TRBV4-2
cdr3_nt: TGTGCCAGCAGCCAGGAACAGGGCCCGCCCCAGCATTTT
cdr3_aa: CASSQEQGPPQHF

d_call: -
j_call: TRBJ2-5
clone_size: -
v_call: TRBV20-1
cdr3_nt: TGCAGTGCTAGATCGGGGGGCATGGAAGAGACCCAGTACTTC
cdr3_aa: CSARSGGMEETQYF

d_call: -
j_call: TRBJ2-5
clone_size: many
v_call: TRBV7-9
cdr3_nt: TGTGCCAGCAGCCCAATCCCAGGAGGGGCGCGGGAGACCCAGTACTTC
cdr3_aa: CASSPIPGGARETQYF

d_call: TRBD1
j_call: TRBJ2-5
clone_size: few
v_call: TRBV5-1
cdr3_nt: TGCGCCAGCGGCAGGGACAGAGGGGAGACCCAGTACTTC
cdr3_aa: CASGRDRGETQYF

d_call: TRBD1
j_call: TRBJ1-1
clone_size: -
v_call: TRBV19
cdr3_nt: TGTGCCAGTTTGGACAGGGTTGACACTGAAGCTTTCTTT
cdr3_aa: CASLDRVDTEAFF